Listed here are 25 T cell receptor beta chains from one sample, sequenced in a study of T-cell reconstitution after alpha-beta-depleted transplantation in children (dated by TCRdb to the mid-2010s). The receptor library was made with PCR. The sequencer listed for this sample is Illumina HiSeq 2500. TCR library preparation used molecular barcoding, with unique molecular identifiers applied to normalize quantification of the TCRbeta repertoire. The public reads were reanalyzed by TCRdb: fastp trimming at Q25, MiXCR alignment, in-frame beta chains only. Identical CDR3 protein sequences are pooled into one entry, listed with their most common genes and DNA. The sample table shows a few hundred thousand distinct CDR3 sequences, and about 12% are seen once. Together, the top ten hold less than 6.5% of the sample. The sequencing used PBMCs from the stem cell graft donor, collected from the stem cell graft. The receptors were gathered from a human donor who donated a stem cell graft to a child with combined immunodeficiency.

This clonotype appeared a few times. The chain joins TRBV20-1 to TRBJ1-1, with 7 bases lining up with TRBD1. The CDR3 has 13 amino acids. CDR1 DFQATT and CDR2 SNEGSKA come from the germline V gene (reference sequence). V gave up 5 bases and J gave up 7 bases; unmatched junction bases: 10. The CDR3 DNA follows: TGCAGTGCTTTTCATGGGACAGCCGATGAAGCTTTCTTT. Translation: CSAFHGTADEAFF.

The gene calls are TRBV20-1 and TRBJ2-2; 8 bases align to TRBD1. Trimming removed 4 bases from V and 3 bases from J; junction bases left unmatched: 10. In germline, CDR1 is DFQATT, CDR2 SNEGSKA (reference sequence). CDR3 length equals 16 residues. The CDR3 sequence is CSAKGMQGAYTGELFF. The DNA for the CDR3 is TGCAGTGCTAAGGGCATGCAGGGGGCTTACACCGGGGAGCTGTTTTTT.

This clonotype was found many times. The rearrangement joins TRBV12-3 or TRBV12-4 to TRBJ1-2; the D is unclear. The CDR3 is 13 amino acids. V was trimmed by 3 bases and J by 4 bases, leaving 9 bases between them. For the CDR3, the DNA is TGTGCCAGCAGTTTGCGTGGTCTCTATGGCTACACCTTC. Translated, it gives CASSLRGLYGYTF.

This chain connects TRBV20-1 to TRBJ1-5; D is uncertain. The V gene's germline CDR1 is DFQATT and CDR2 SNEGSKA (reference sequence). The CDR3 totals 13 residues. The ends were cut back, 0 bases at V and 0 bases at J, with 3 bases in the middle. The CDR3 reads CSAREVSNQPQHF. The CDR3 DNA follows: TGCAGTGCTAGAGAAGTTAGCAATCAGCCCCAGCATTTT.

At least ten counts were recorded for this clonotype. V is TRBV12-3 or TRBV12-4 and J is TRBJ2-1, with D unclear. Trimming took off 1 base at V and 5 bases at J, with 12 bases between the two ends. The CDR3 has 15 residues. CDR3 in amino acids: CASSLGVAANNEQFF. CDR3 nucleotides: TGTGCCAGCAGTTTAGGTGTGGCGGCAAACAATGAGCAGTTCTTC.

This clonotype was counted ten times or more. V usage is TRBV5-1 and J usage is TRBJ2-2, with TRBD2 matching over 8 bases. V lost 5 bases and J lost 2; bases outside the gene matches: 5. Germline V gene data show CDR1 as SGHRS and CDR2 as YFSETQ. The CDR3 runs 15 residues. The CDR3 sequence is CASSLAGPNTGELFF. DNA for the CDR3: TGCGCCAGCAGTTTAGCGGGGCCTAACACCGGGGAGCTGTTTTTT.

This clonotype was observed many times. The genes are TRBV20-1 and TRBJ2-5; D may be TRBD1 or TRBD2 (6 bases each). V was clipped by 7 bases and J by 3 bases, with 15 bases between them. Germline V gives CDR1 DFQATT, CDR2 SNEGSKA (reference sequence). This CDR3 is built from 13 residues. CDR3 sequence (DNA): TGCAGTGGATCTGAGGGGGGTAAAGAGACCCAGTACTTC. Translated, it gives CSGSEGGKETQYF.

The sample holds a few counts of this clonotype. The chain combines TRBV6-5 with TRBJ1-4, with 7 bases matching TRBD1. V lost 6 bases to trimming and J lost 5 bases; unmatched junction nucleotides: 9. The length of the CDR3 is 15 residues. From germline, CDR1 is MNHEY and CDR2 SVGAGI. The CDR3 DNA sequence: TGTGCCAGCAGATACAAAGGGGGCTTAAATGAAAAACTGTTTTTT. It is translated as CASRYKGGLNEKLFF.

This clonotype was seen repeatedly, ten times or more. The rearrangement links TRBV24-1 to TRBJ2-5; D is unclear. Per germline, CDR1 KGHDR and CDR2 SFDVKD. CDR3 size: 12 residues. The V gene lost 0 bases and the J gene lost 4 bases, with 2 bases spanning the gap. This CDR3 is CATSDLTETQYF. The CDR3 DNA follows: TGTGCCACCAGTGATTTGACAGAGACCCAGTACTTC.

This chain links TRBV24-1 with TRBJ2-7; 9 bases are a match to TRBD1. This CDR3 has 16 residues. V dropped 4 bases and J dropped 0; count of bases not matched to a gene: 6. Germline V lookup: CDR1 KGHDR, CDR2 SFDVKD. In nucleotides, the CDR3 is TGTGCCACCAGTGACCGTGGGACAGGGAGCTCCTACGAGCAGTACTTC. This encodes CATSDRGTGSSYEQYF.

In its sample, this clonotype was seen many times. The chain links TRBV12-3 or TRBV12-4 to TRBJ2-1; D not resolved. Trimming left V 1 base short and J 2 bases short, with 9 bases between. The CDR3 has 15 amino acids. CDR3 sequence reads: CASSLEGTAYNEQFF. CDR3 DNA sequence: TGTGCCAGCAGTTTAGAAGGTACAGCCTACAATGAGCAGTTCTTC.

The chain links TRBV25-1 to TRBJ2-2; maybe TRBD1 (5 bases). Trimming stripped 5 bases from V and 4 bases from J, with 14 bases between. Germline V gene sequence: CDR1 MGHDK, CDR2 SYGVNS. The CDR3 is 15 amino acids. DNA for the CDR3: TGTGCCAGCAGTAAAGAAGGGGAATCCACCGGGGAGCTGTTTTTT. It is translated as CASSKEGESTGELFF.

The chain uses TRBV15 and TRBJ2-2; the match to TRBD2 covers 12 bases. This CDR3 spans 16 amino acids. V lost 3 bases, J lost 10 bases, and 9 bases stayed unmatched. Germline V gene sequence: CDR1 LNHNV, CDR2 YYDKDF (reference sequence). CDR3 DNA: TGTGCCACCAGCAGCTTCGGACTAGCGGGATCCAAGGAGCTGTTTTTT. It encodes CATSSFGLAGSKELFF.

The V and J genes are TRBV29-1 and TRBJ2-3, with 7 bases fitting TRBD2. Germline lookup yields CDR1 SQVTM and CDR2 ANQGSEA. J gave up 2 bases and V 4 bases, and 6 bases lay outside the gene matches. CDR3 size: 14 residues. The CDR3: CSVGGGLFTDTQYF. The CDR3 DNA reads TGCAGCGTTGGGGGGGGTCTTTTCACAGATACGCAGTATTTT.

There are a few counts of this clonotype. This rearrangement joins TRBV12-3 or TRBV12-4 to TRBJ2-7; 8 bases agree with TRBD1. V shed 4 bases and J 2 bases; nucleotides not matched to a gene: 4. CDR3 size: 14 residues. CDR3 DNA sequence: TGTGCCAGCAGTTCGGACAGGGTCACCTACGAGCAGTACTTC. This encodes CASSSDRVTYEQYF.

This clonotype was found a few times. This rearrangement joins TRBV19 to TRBJ1-6; D gene unclear. Looked up from germline, CDR1 is LNHDA and CDR2 is SQIVND (reference sequence). This CDR3 region has 13 residues. V was shortened by 5 bases and J by 5 bases, with 7 bases between the two germline ends. CDR3 residues: CASSSTDNSPLHF. The CDR3 nucleotides read TGTGCCAGTAGTTCAACAGATAATTCACCCCTCCACTTT.

The chain recombines TRBV7-9 with TRBJ2-1; no clear D gene. V lost 2 bases, J lost 10 bases, and 9 bases lay in between. Per germline, CDR1 SEHNR and CDR2 FQNEAQ (reference sequence). The length of the CDR3 is 12 residues. The DNA of the CDR3 is TGTGCCAGCAGCTTAATGACTCTAGAGCAGTTCTTC. Translating gives CASSLMTLEQFF.

J is TRBJ1-4 and V is TRBV2, with D unresolved. V lost 3 bases to trimming and J lost 5 bases, with 7 bases between them. CDR3 length: 13 residues. Germline CDR1 and CDR2: SNHLY and FYNNEI. CDR3 coding DNA: TGTGCCAGCAGTGACGGATTCAATGAAAAACTGTTTTTT. Protein product: CASSDGFNEKLFF.

The CDR3 nucleotides are TGTGCCACCAGCCCTAGACAGGCCATGAACACTGAAGCTTTCTTT. The encoded protein is CATSPRQAMNTEAFF. The V and J genes are TRBV15 and TRBJ1-1; tentative D call: TRBD1 (6 bases). The CDR3 has 15 amino acids. V dropped 5 bases and J dropped 0 bases, with 13 bases sitting between them. The germline gives CDR1 LNHNV, CDR2 YYDKDF (reference sequence). Full variable domain (outside the CDR3, taken from reference TRBV15 and TRBJ1-1): DAMVIQNPRYQVTQFGKPVTLSCSQTLNHNVMYWYQQKSSQAPKLLFHYYDKDFNNEADTPDNFQSRRPNTSFCFLDIRSPGLGDTAMYLCATSPRQAMNTEAFFGQGTRLTVV.

The CDR3 loop reads CASSYFAGAQDTQYF. The CDR3 coding sequence is TGTGCCAGCAGTTACTTTGCGGGGGCCCAAGATACGCAGTATTTT. The chain has TRBV6-2 or TRBV6-3 and TRBJ2-3; D might be TRBD2 (7 bases). Germline V gene sequence: CDR1 MNHEY, CDR2 SVGEGT. Trimming cost V 1 base and J 5 bases, with 13 bases left between them. The CDR3 is 15 residues long.

Details on this clonotype: An end of the junction differs from the germline gene, which may be a read error. V gene TRBV24-1 combines with J gene TRBJ2-3, with 9 bases that match TRBD1. The CDR3 has 17 amino acids. Germline V gene sequence: CDR1 KGHDR, CDR2 SFDVKD. The chain's CDR3 is CAISEQGQGRVTDTQYF. DNA for the CDR3: TGTGCCATCAGTGAGCAAGGACAGGGGAGAGTGACAGATACGCAGTATTTT.

This clonotype was counted a few times. The chain recombines TRBV14 with TRBJ2-2, with D possibly TRBD1 on 6 matching bases. The CDR3 runs 17 residues. Germline V gene lookup returns CDR1 SGHDN and CDR2 FVKESK. The V and J ends lost 6 bases and 0 bases respectively, with 17 bases between them. This chain's CDR3 is CASSEETGQANTGELFF. CDR3 DNA sequence: TGTGCCAGCAGTGAAGAGACAGGCCAGGCGAACACCGGGGAGCTGTTTTTT.

This clonotype was found a few times. The CDR3 DNA is TGTGCCAGCAGCTATTTCCCACAGACTCCGCTGGACTTGGGAAGCTCCTACGAGCAGTACTTC. Translated, it gives CASSYFPQTPLDLGSSYEQYF. The chain couples TRBV6-2 or TRBV6-3 to TRBJ2-7; weak D call: TRBD2 (5 bases). The CDR3 has 21 residues. Germline V gene data show CDR1 as MNHEY and CDR2 as SVGEGT. V gave up 6 bases and J gave up 0 bases, with 33 bases separating them.

J is TRBJ2-3 and V is TRBV6-1; 7 bases map to TRBD1. Germline lookup yields CDR1 MNHNS and CDR2 SASEGT. The CDR3 contains 15 residues. J was trimmed by 3 bases and V by 8 bases; bases with no gene match: 11. The CDR3 region is CASGTPGQQTDTQYF. The CDR3 region has the DNA TGTGCCAGCGGCACCCCGGGACAGCAGACAGATACGCAGTATTTT.

This sequence joins TRBV12-3 or TRBV12-4 and TRBJ1-5; D not certain. V lost 5 bases to trimming and J lost 9 bases, with 14 bases between them. This CDR3 has 13 residues. CDR3 sequence reads: CASSRTRIAPQHF. The CDR3 DNA reads TGTGCCAGCAGTCGGACCCGGATCGCGCCCCAGCATTTT.